The entry that follows covers one TCR beta chain sequence. The antigen is not known. The data were taken from a study of memory CD4+ T cells and cytomegalovirus serostatus. Broader study findings: Each of approximately 73 CMV-associated TCRbeta sequences occurred in one to five individuals. CMV serostatus prediction reached median AUC roughly 0.95, or 0.91 with US-trained model.

Single viable CD3+CD4+CD8-CD45RO+ cells were sorted as the memory CD4+ T cells. CD4+ T cells were isolated by positive magnetic selection. The CDR3 totals 16 residues. CDR1 and CDR2 from the germline V gene are SGHVS and FQNEAQ. Trimming removed 8 bases from V and 8 bases from J; junction bases left unmatched: 13. Original analysis: After removing out-of-frame reads, approximately 2 million distinct TCRbeta sequences remained. Data came from immunoSEQ multiplex PCR; TCRdb stores just in-frame clones and leaves some out. The V and J calls and clone size come from that table; D and trimming were worked out from the DNA. The data show over 45,000 clones, 82% seen once.

This TCR was sampled from an adult in good health and CMV-seronegative. Sequencing input: memory CD4+ T cells from blood. The chain is built from TRBV7-8 and TRBJ2-2; TRBD2 matches at 11 bases. The CDR3 DNA reads as TGTGCCAGCCGAGTGGCTAGCGGGGGGTCTGAGGGGGAGCTGTTTTTT. Translating gives CASRVASGGSEGELFF.